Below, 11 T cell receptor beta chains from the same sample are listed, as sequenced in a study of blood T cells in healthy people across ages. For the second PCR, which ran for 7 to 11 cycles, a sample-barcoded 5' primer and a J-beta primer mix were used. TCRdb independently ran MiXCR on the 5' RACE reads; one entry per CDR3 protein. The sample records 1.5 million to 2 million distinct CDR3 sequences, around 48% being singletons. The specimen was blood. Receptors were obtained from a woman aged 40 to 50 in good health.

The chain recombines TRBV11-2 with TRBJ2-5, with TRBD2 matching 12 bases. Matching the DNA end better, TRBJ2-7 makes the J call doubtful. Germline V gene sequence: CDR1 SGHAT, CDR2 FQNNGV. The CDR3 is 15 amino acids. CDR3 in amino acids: CASSSGGLAGNEQYF. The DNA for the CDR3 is TGTGCCAGCAGCTCGGGTGGACTAGCGGGGAACGAGCAGTACTTC.

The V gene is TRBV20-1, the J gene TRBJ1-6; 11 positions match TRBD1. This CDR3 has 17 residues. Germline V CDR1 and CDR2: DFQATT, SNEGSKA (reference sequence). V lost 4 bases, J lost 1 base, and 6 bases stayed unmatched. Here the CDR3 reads CSAKPGQGASYNSPLHF. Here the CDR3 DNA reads TGCAGTGCTAAACCCGGACAGGGGGCTTCCTATAATTCACCCCTCCACTTT.

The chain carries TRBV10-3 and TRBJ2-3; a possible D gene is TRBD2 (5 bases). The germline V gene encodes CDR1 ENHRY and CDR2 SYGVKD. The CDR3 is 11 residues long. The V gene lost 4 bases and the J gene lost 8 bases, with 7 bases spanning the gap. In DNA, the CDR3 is TGTGCCATCAGTGGCCTAGCTACGCAGTATTTT. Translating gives CAISGLATQYF.

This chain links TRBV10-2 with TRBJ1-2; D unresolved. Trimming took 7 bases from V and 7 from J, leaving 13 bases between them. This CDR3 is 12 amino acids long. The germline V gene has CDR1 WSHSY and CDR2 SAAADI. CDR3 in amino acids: CASIGLSRGYTF. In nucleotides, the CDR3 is TGCGCCAGCATTGGGTTGTCGCGTGGCTACACCTTC.

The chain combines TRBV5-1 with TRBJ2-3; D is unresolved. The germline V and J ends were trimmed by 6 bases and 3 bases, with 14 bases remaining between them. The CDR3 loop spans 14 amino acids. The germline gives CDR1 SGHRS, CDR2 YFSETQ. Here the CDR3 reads CASTHTSATDTQYF. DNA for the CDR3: TGCGCCAGCACCCATACGTCGGCTACAGATACGCAGTATTTT.

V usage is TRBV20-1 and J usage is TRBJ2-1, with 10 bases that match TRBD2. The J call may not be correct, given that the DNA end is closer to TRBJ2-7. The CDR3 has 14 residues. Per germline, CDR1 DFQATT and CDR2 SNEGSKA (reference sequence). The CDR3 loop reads CSASGTSETNEQYF. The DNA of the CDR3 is TGCAGTGCTAGTGGGACTAGCGAGACCAATGAGCAGTACTTC.

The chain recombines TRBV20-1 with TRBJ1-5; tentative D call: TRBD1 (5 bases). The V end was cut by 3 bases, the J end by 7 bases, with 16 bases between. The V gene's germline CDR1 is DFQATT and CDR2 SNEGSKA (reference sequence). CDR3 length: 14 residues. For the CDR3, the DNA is TGCAGTGCTAGTACTCCCGTGGGGCTACAGCCCCAGCATTTT. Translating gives CSASTPVGLQPQHF.

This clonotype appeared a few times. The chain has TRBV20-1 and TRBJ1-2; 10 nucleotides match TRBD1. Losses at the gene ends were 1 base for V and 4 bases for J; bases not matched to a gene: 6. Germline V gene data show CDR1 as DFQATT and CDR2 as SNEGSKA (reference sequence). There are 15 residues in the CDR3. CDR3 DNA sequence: TGCAGTGCTAGAGTCGACAGGGGGCGAATCTATGGCTACACCTTC. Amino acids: CSARVDRGRIYGYTF.

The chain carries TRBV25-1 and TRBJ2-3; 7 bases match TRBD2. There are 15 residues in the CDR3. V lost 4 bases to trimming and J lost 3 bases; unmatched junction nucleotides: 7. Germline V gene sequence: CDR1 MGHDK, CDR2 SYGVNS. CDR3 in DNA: TGTGCCAGCAGTGCGGGAGCGGGGAATACAGATACGCAGTATTTT. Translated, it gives CASSAGAGNTDTQYF. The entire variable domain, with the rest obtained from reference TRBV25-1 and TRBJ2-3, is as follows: EADIYQTPRYLVIGTGKKITLECSQTMGHDKMYWYQQDPGMELHLIHYSYGVNSTEKGDLSSESTVSRIRTEHFPLTLESARPSHTSQYLCASSAGAGNTDTQYFGPGTRLTVL.

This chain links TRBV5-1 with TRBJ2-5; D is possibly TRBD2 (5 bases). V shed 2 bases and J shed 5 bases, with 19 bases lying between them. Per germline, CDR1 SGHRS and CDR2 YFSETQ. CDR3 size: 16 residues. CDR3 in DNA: TGCGCCAGCAGCTTTTTCTCGTACTCGGGGTGGGAGACCCAGTACTTC. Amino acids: CASSFFSYSGWETQYF.

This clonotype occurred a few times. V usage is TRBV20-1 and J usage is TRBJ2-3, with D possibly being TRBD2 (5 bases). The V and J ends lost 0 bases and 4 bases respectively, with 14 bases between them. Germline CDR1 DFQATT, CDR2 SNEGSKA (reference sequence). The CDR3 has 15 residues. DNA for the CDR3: TGCAGTGCTAGAGATAACGGGGTGCGGCCAGATACGCAGTATTTT. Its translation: CSARDNGVRPDTQYF.